These 28 T cell receptor beta chains came from one sample sequenced in a study of technical replicates of blood from a handful of donors. Sequencing used immunoSEQ multiplex PCR; TCRdb keeps in-frame clones, though not all of them. Of 80,000 or so clones in the sample, nearly 98% were seen once. The source material was T cells isolated from PBMCs. All receptors derive from a human donor in good health.

This sequence joins TRBV19 and TRBJ2-1; 7 bases are shared with TRBD2. Germline V CDR1 and CDR2: LNHDA, SQIVND (reference sequence). With V trimmed by 4 bases and J by 9 bases, 6 bases remained unmatched. This CDR3 comprises 13 residues. CDR3 region: CASSTRLAGEQFF. The CDR3 bases are TGTGCCAGTAGTACACGACTAGCAGGTGAGCAGTTCTTC.

This sequence joins TRBV7-3 and TRBJ1-1, with a weak D call TRBD1 (6 bases). The CDR3 loop spans 13 amino acids. Deletions cut 5 bases from V and 5 bases from J, with 12 bases between. Germline V gene data show CDR1 as SGHTA and CDR2 as FQGTGA. This CDR3 is CASSTNRETEAFF. The CDR3 coding sequence is TGTGCCAGCAGCACAAACAGGGAAACTGAAGCTTTCTTT.

The chain carries TRBV2 and TRBJ2-2, with TRBD2 identical over 11 bases. V trimming: 4 bases; J trimming: 4 bases; junction bases outside the gene matches: 5. There are 16 residues in the CDR3. CDR1 and CDR2 from the germline V gene are SNHLY and FYNNEI. The CDR3 DNA reads as TGTGCCAGCAGTGGTCATAGCGGGAGGGGCACCGGGGAGCTGTTTTTT. This encodes CASSGHSGRGTGELFF.

The chain combines TRBV5-4 with TRBJ2-1, with D possibly TRBD2 on 7 matching bases. V gave up 7 bases and J gave up 4 bases, with 18 bases separating them. Germline V gene lookup returns CDR1 SGHNT and CDR2 YYREEE (reference sequence). The length of the CDR3 is 15 residues. The CDR3 DNA sequence: TGTGCCAGCCTAATAACCGGGGGGCGGTACAATGAGCAGTTCTTC. It is translated as CASLITGGRYNEQFF.

In this sample, this clone turned up once. V usage is TRBV29-1 and J usage is TRBJ2-2; D call uncertain. The CDR3 loop spans 14 amino acids. Trimming left V 2 bases short and J 2 bases short, with 9 bases between. Per germline, CDR1 SQVTM and CDR2 ANQGSEA. CDR3 bases: TGCAGCGTTGAATTGCGCCTTAACACCGGGGAGCTGTTTTTT. Protein: CSVELRLNTGELFF.

The rearrangement joins TRBV5-4 to TRBJ2-7, with 11 bases identical to TRBD2. CDR1 SGHNT and CDR2 YYREEE come from the germline V gene (reference sequence). The CDR3 is 19 amino acids. Unmatched junction bases numbered 19, after V lost 3 bases and J lost 5 bases. In DNA form, the CDR3 reads TGTGCCAGCAGCTCACGTCGGACTAGCGGGTCTTCCCATTGGGACGAGCAGTACTTC. Amino acids: CASSSRRTSGSSHWDEQYF.

V usage is TRBV2 and J usage is TRBJ2-5; D might be TRBD1 (6 bases). This CDR3 has 15 amino acids. Trimming stripped 7 bases from V and 0 bases from J, with 15 bases between. In germline, CDR1 is SNHLY, CDR2 FYNNEI. CDR3 nucleotide sequence: TGTGCCAGCACACGACAGGCAATGTACCAAGAGACCCAGTACTTC. Protein: CASTRQAMYQETQYF.

V and J are TRBV5-1 and TRBJ2-7; TRBD1 matches 10 bases. Germline V gene data show CDR1 as SGHRS and CDR2 as YFSETQ. The CDR3 contains 15 residues. V shed 2 bases and J 3 bases; nucleotides not matched to a gene: 5. CDR3 nucleotide sequence: TGCGCCAGCAGCTTAACCGGGACAGGGGTCTACGAGCAGTACTTC. This codes for CASSLTGTGVYEQYF. Using reference TRBV5-1 and TRBJ2-7 for the parts outside the CDR3, the full variable domain is KAGVTQTPRYLIKTRGQQVTLSCSPISGHRSVSWYQQTPGQGLQFLFEYFSETQRNKGNFPGRFSGRQFSNSRSEMNVSTLELGDSALYLCASSLTGTGVYEQYFGPGTRLTVT.

V usage is TRBV29-1 and J usage is TRBJ2-5; 9 bases are a match to TRBD1. With 4 bases clipped from V and 5 bases from J, the junction kept 8 bases outside the gene matches. CDR1 is SQVTM, CDR2 ANQGSEA, per germline. The length of the CDR3 is 14 residues. CDR3 residues: CSVGGTGLGETQYF. The CDR3 DNA is TGCAGCGTTGGTGGGACAGGGCTTGGGGAGACCCAGTACTTC. Supplemented by reference TRBV29-1 and TRBJ2-5, the full variable domain reads SAVISQKPSRDICQRGTSLTIQCQVDSQVTMMFWYRQQPGQSLTLIATANQGSEATYESGFVIDKFPISRPNLTFSTLTVSNMSPEDSSIYLCSVGGTGLGETQYFGPGTRLLVL.

The chain carries TRBV28 and TRBJ2-7; D gene unclear. CDR1 and CDR2 (germline): MDHEN, SYDVKM. The CDR3 spans 14 residues. V was cut by 5 bases and J by 3 bases, with 14 bases left in between. The chain's CDR3 is CASSLLPVSYEQYF. The CDR3 bases are TGTGCCAGCAGTCTTCTTCCGGTTAGCTACGAGCAGTACTTC.

The rearrangement links TRBV7-9 to TRBJ2-1; D gene unclear. Trimming pared 1 base from V and 10 bases from J, leaving 8 bases between. This CDR3 is 12 amino acids long. CDR1 and CDR2 from the germline V gene are SEHNR and FQNEAQ (reference sequence). The DNA of the CDR3 is TGTGCCAGCAGCTTAGAGATGCGGGAGCAGTTCTTC. Protein product: CASSLEMREQFF.

This rearrangement joins TRBV4-1 to TRBJ2-5; tentative D call: TRBD1 (7 bases). CDR1 and CDR2 from the germline V gene are MGHRA and YSYEKL. Deletions cut 0 bases from V and 6 bases from J, with 14 bases between. This CDR3 has 15 amino acids. The CDR3 DNA reads TGCGCCAGCAGCCAAGATAGGGCAGGGGGGCAGACCCAGTACTTC. Its protein is CASSQDRAGGQTQYF.

The V and J genes are TRBV30 and TRBJ1-3, with unresolved D. Germline CDR1 is GTSNPN and CDR2 is SVGIG (reference sequence). This CDR3 region has 16 residues. The V gene lost 1 base and the J gene lost 0 bases, with 13 bases spanning the gap. The CDR3 nucleotides read TGTGCCTGGAGTGGAATTTGGGCCTCCTCTGGAAACACCATATATTTT. Translating gives CAWSGIWASSGNTIYF.

This clone was recorded only once. CDR3 region: CASSRIGTGQKNTGELFF. For the CDR3, the DNA is TGTGCCAGCAGCCGTATAGGGACAGGGCAAAAGAACACCGGGGAGCTGTTTTTT. The chain is built from TRBV7-6 and TRBJ2-2; 9 bases are a match to TRBD1. CDR3 length equals 18 residues. In germline, CDR1 is SGHVS, CDR2 FNYEAQ. The V gene end was trimmed by 5 bases and the J gene end by 1 base; junction bases not matched to a gene: 11.

Here the CDR3 DNA reads TGTGCCAGCAGGGATATAGCGGGAGGGCCAACAGATACGCAGTATTTT. Protein sequence: CASRDIAGGPTDTQYF. The chain has TRBV5-6 and TRBJ2-3, with TRBD2 identical over 11 bases. The CDR3 runs 16 residues. With V trimmed by 5 bases and J by 3 bases, 8 bases remained unmatched. Germline V gene sequence: CDR1 SGHDT, CDR2 YYEEEE.

The chain couples TRBV6-5 to TRBJ1-2; a possible D gene is TRBD1 (5 bases). With 2 bases removed from V and 7 bases from J, the gap between germline ends came to 17 bases. This CDR3 has 15 amino acids. CDR1 and CDR2 from the germline V gene are MNHEY and SVGAGI. The DNA of the CDR3 is TGTGCCAGCAGTTACCGCCTTCTTGGGGGGGGTGGCTACACCTTC. Translation: CASSYRLLGGGGYTF.

This clone was recorded a few times. This rearrangement joins TRBV18 to TRBJ1-1; D perhaps matches TRBD1 (6 bases). The CDR3 sequence is 13 residues long. V was clipped by 5 bases and J by 4 bases, with 11 bases between them. Germline CDR1 reads KGHSH; CDR2 reads LQKENI. As DNA, the CDR3 is TGTGCCAGCTCAGCGGCAGGGGTCACTGAAGCTTTCTTT. Amino acid sequence: CASSAAGVTEAFF.

The gene calls are TRBV4-1 and TRBJ2-7; 9 bases are shared with TRBD2. The V segment lost 4 bases and the J segment 2 bases; nucleotides outside the gene matches: 3. The CDR3 covers 14 residues. Germline V gene sequence: CDR1 MGHRA, CDR2 YSYEKL. The CDR3 nucleotides read TGCGCCAGCAGCCCGGGACTAGCAGCCTACGAGCAGTACTTC. Translating it yields CASSPGLAAYEQYF.

The CDR3 sequence: CASSITSGTYEQFF. CDR3 DNA sequence: TGTGCCAGTAGTATAACATCCGGGACATACGAGCAGTTCTTC. The rearrangement links TRBV19 to TRBJ2-1; possible D gene TRBD1, 6 bases. CDR3 length: 14 amino acids. The V and J ends lost 2 bases and 10 bases respectively, with 15 bases between them. The germline V gene has CDR1 LNHDA and CDR2 SQIVND (reference sequence).

In this sample, this clone turned up once. The chain is built from TRBV9 and TRBJ2-3; 9 bases are a match to TRBD2. V trimming: 0 bases; J trimming: 2 bases; junction bases outside the gene matches: 4. CDR1 is SGDLS and CDR2 is YYNGEE in the germline V gene. There are 16 residues in the CDR3. Here the CDR3 reads CASSVGSGGITDTQYF. The CDR3 nucleotides read TGTGCCAGCAGCGTAGGAAGCGGGGGGATCACAGATACGCAGTATTTT.

The chain joins TRBV6-4 to TRBJ2-3; a possible D gene is TRBD2 (6 bases). The CDR3 extends over 17 amino acids. Germline CDR1 and CDR2: MRHNA and SNTAGT. V was pared by 5 bases and J by 0 bases, with 18 bases between. This chain's CDR3 is CASSSIAVDASTDTQYF. In DNA, the CDR3 is TGTGCCAGCAGTAGTATAGCGGTGGACGCCAGCACAGATACGCAGTATTTT.

The CDR3 reads CASSLGGRDSNQPQHF. The CDR3 nucleotides are TGTGCCAGCAGCCTAGGGGGGAGGGACAGCAATCAGCCCCAGCATTTT. The rearrangement links TRBV7-9 to TRBJ1-5; TRBD1 is a possible D gene (6 bases). V lost 5 bases and J lost 1, with 15 bases in between. The germline CDR1 and CDR2 sequences are SEHNR and FQNEAQ (reference sequence). The CDR3 runs to 16 residues.

The chain couples TRBV19 to TRBJ2-3; D remains unclear. Trimming stripped 7 bases from V and 0 bases from J, with 8 bases between. The CDR3 runs to 13 residues. Germline lookup yields CDR1 LNHDA and CDR2 SQIVND (reference sequence). CDR3 bases: TGTGCCAGTATGCTGAGTAGCACAGATACGCAGTATTTT. Translation gives CASMLSSTDTQYF.

This chain joins TRBV7-9 and TRBJ2-1; 9 nucleotides agree with TRBD2. The germline CDR1 and CDR2 sequences are SEHNR and FQNEAQ (reference sequence). The CDR3 extends over 17 amino acids. V shed 1 base and J 9 bases; nucleotides not matched to a gene: 13. The CDR3 protein is CASSLGGVSGSRGEQFF. The CDR3 coding sequence is TGTGCCAGCAGCTTAGGGGGGGTTAGCGGGAGCCGAGGTGAGCAGTTCTTC.

J is TRBJ2-5 and V is TRBV5-4; D is perhaps TRBD1 (6 bases). V lost 1 base to trimming and J lost 3 bases, with 10 bases between them. This CDR3 is 14 amino acids long. Germline V gene data show CDR1 as SGHNT and CDR2 as YYREEE (reference sequence). The CDR3 coding sequence is TGTGCCAGCAGCTTGTTGGCAGGGGAAGAGACCCAGTACTTC. Protein: CASSLLAGEETQYF.

The rearrangement uses TRBV5-1 and TRBJ2-7, with D possibly matching TRBD2 (6 bases). Per the germline V gene, CDR1 is SGHRS and CDR2 is YFSETQ. V was trimmed by 2 bases and J by 3 bases, leaving 9 bases between them. CDR3 length equals 13 residues. The CDR3 region has the DNA TGCGCCAGCAGCTTCGGGAGTTTCTACGAGCAGTACTTC. It encodes CASSFGSFYEQYF.

The chain has TRBV18 and TRBJ2-4, with 11 bases that match TRBD1. J gave up 5 bases and V 5 bases, and 2 bases lay outside the gene matches. Germline V CDR1 and CDR2: KGHSH, LQKENI. The CDR3 length is 14 residues. The CDR3 sequence: CASSSGQGENIQYF. As DNA, the CDR3 is TGTGCCAGCTCATCGGGACAGGGGGAAAACATTCAGTACTTC.

V and J are TRBV28 and TRBJ2-2; D gene ambiguous. CDR1 is MDHEN and CDR2 is SYDVKM in the germline V gene. V gave up 1 base and J gave up 7 bases, with 4 bases separating them. The CDR3 extends over 12 amino acids. The CDR3 sequence: CASSLFSGELFF. The CDR3, as DNA: TGTGCCAGCAGTTTATTCAGCGGGGAGCTGTTTTTT.